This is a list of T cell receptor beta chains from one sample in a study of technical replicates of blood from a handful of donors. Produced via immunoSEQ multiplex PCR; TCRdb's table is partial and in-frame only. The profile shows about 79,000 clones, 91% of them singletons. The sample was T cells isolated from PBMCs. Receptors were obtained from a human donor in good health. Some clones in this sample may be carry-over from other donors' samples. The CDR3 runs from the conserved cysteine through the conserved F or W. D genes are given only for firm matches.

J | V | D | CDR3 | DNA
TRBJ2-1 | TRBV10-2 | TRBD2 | CATQWGGSYNEQFF | TGCGCCACCCAGTGGGGGGGGTCCTACAATGAGCAGTTCTTC
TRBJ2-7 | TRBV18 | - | CASSPPAADSYEQYF | TGTGCCAGCTCACCACCGGCGGCTGACTCCTACGAGCAGTACTTC
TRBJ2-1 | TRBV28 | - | CATDGSPYNEQFF | TGTGCTACTGACGGGAGTCCATACAATGAGCAGTTCTTC
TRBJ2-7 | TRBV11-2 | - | CASRAAGLYEQYF | TGTGCCAGCCGGGCGGCGGGCCTTTACGAGCAGTACTTC
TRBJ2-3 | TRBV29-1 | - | CSVGSSKAEWAYTQYF | TGCAGCGTTGGCTCATCTAAAGCGGAGTGGGCCTATACGCAGTATTTT
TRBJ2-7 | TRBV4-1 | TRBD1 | CASSQGMNRDRNYEQYF | TGCGCCAGCAGCCAAGGTATGAACCGGGACAGGAACTACGAGCAGTACTTC
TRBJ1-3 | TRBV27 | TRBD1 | CASSLSGTGGGNTIYF | TGTGCCAGCAGTTTATCCGGGACAGGGGGTGGAAACACCATATATTTT
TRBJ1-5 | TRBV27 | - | CASRRTGNQPQHF | TGTGCCAGCAGGCGGACAGGCAATCAGCCCCAGCATTTT
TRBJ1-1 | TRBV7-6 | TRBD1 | CASSSLRGPDTEAFF | TGTGCCAGCAGCTCTCTAAGGGGGCCCGACACTGAAGCTTTCTTT
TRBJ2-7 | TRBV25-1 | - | CASSWDTSYEQYF | TGTGCCAGCAGTTGGGACACCTCCTACGAGCAGTACTTC
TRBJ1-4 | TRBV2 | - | CASRGRGVNEKLFF | TGTGCCAGCAGAGGGAGGGGCGTTAATGAAAAACTGTTTTTT
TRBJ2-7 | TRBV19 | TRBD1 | CATSEDRGNDEQYF | TGTGCCACTTCGGAGGACAGGGGTAACGACGAGCAGTACTTC